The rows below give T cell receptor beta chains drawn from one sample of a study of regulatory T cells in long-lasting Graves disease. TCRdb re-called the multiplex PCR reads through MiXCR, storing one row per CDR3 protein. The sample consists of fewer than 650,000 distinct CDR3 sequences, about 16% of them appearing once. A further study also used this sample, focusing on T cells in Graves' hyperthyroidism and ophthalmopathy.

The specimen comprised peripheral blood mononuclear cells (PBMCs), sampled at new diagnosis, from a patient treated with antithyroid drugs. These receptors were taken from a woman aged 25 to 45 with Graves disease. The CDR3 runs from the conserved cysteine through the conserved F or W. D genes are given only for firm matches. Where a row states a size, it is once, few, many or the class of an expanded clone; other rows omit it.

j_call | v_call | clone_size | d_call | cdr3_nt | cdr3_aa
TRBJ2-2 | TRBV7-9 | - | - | TGTGCCAGCAGCTTACAACCGACCGGGGAGCTGTTTTTT | CASSLQPTGELFF
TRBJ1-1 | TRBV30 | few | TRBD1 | TGTGCCTGGAGTGTACCGGACAGGGTGATTTTGGCTTTCTTT | CAWSVPDRVILAFF
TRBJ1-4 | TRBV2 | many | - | TGTGCCAGCAGTGAAGGGATTGAGGCGAAACTGTTTTTT | CASSEGIEAKLFF
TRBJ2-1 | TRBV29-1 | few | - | TGCAGCGTTGAAGATACGCGTAACAATGAGCAGTTCTTC | CSVEDTRNNEQFF
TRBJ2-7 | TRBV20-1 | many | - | TGCAGTCCATACGACGGAGGATCCTACGAGCAGTACTTC | CSPYDGGSYEQYF
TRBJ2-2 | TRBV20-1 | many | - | TGCAGTGCTAGAGATATAGCGTTAAACACCGGGGAGCTGTTTTTT | CSARDIALNTGELFF
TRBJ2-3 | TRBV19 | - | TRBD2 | TGTGCCAGTAAAAACCCACACCGGAGCGGGGGAGATACGCAGTATTTT | CASKNPHRSGGDTQYF
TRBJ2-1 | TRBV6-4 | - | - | TGTGCCAGCAGTGATGAATATTGGTCTGGAATGAATGAGCAGTTCTTC | CASSDEYWSGMNEQFF
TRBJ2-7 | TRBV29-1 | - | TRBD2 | TGCAGCGGGGCCGGGACTAGCGGGAGGAACGCCTACGAGCAGTACTTC | CSGAGTSGRNAYEQYF
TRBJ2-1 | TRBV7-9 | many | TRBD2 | TGTGCCAGCAGCTTTGCGGGGGGGAATGAGCAGTTCTTC | CASSFAGGNEQFF
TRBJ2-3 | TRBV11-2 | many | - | TGTGCCAGCAGCTTAGATATTCGTTTGCCCGGGTGGCAGTATTTT | CASSLDIRLPGWQYF
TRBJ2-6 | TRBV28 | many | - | TGTGCCAGCAGTTTATTGCAACCTTCTGGGGCCAACGTCCTGACTTTC | CASSLLQPSGANVLTF
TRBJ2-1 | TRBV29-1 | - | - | TGCAGCGGTTTGGACGACACCAATGAGCAGTTCTTC | CSGLDDTNEQFF
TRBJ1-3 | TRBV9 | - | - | TGTGCCAGCAGCGCCCAACCAAACCTTGGAAACACCATATATTTT | CASSAQPNLGNTIYF
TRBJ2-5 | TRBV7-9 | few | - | TGTGCCAGCAGCTCCGCCCGGGGACCGAACGAGAAAGAGACCCAGTACTTC | CASSSARGPNEKETQYF
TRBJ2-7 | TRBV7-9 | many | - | TGTGCCAGCAGCTTACCCTTAAGCTCCTACGAGCAGTACTTC | CASSLPLSSYEQYF
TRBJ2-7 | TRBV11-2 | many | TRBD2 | TGTGCCAGCAGACCGCCGGGACTAGCGGGAAACGAGCAGTACTTC | CASRPPGLAGNEQYF
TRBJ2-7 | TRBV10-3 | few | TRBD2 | TGTGCCATCAGTGAGGTATCGGGGAGGGCAATACCCTACGAGCAGTACTTC | CAISEVSGRAIPYEQYF
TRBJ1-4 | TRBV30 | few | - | TGTGCCCAGCGTAGAGGGAAAGGGGCTGAAAAACTGTTTTTT | CAQRRGKGAEKLFF
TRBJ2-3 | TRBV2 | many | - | TGTGCCAGCAGTGAAGCGTTGGTAGGGAGCACAGATACGCAGTATTTT | CASSEALVGSTDTQYF
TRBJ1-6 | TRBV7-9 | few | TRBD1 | TGTGCCAGCAGCTTATCTCAGGGGGCGGCCTATAATTCACCCCTCCACTTT | CASSLSQGAAYNSPLHF
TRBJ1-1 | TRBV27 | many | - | TGTGCCAGCAGTGGTAGAGCGAACACTGAAGCTTTCTTT | CASSGRANTEAFF
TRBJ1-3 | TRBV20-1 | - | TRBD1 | TGCAGTGCTAGGCTGGGACAGTCTGGAAACACCATATATTTT | CSARLGQSGNTIYF
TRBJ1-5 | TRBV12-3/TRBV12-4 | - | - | TGTGCCAGCAGAACTAGACAGAGACCCAATCAGCCCCAGCATTTT | CASRTRQRPNQPQHF
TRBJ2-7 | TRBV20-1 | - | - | TGCAGTGCTACCTTAAGACGGGGTTCGGACGAGCAGTACTTC | CSATLRRGSDEQYF
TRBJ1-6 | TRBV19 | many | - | TGTGCCAGTAGTATCGCTAGGACGCTGAGGGATTCACCCCTCCACTTT | CASSIARTLRDSPLHF
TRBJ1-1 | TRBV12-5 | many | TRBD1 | TGTGCTAGTGCCTGGGGTCAGGGGGTGGCTGAAGCTTTCTTT | CASAWGQGVAEAFF
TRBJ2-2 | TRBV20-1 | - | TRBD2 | TGCAGTGCTAGGAGGGAGGGGTCCGGGGAGCTGTTTTTT | CSARREGSGELFF
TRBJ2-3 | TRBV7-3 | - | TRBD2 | TGTGCCAGCAGCTTTTGTCTAGCGGGAGGGCCGGGCCCAGATACGCAGTATTTT | CASSFCLAGGPGPDTQYF
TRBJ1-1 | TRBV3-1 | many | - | TGTGCCAGCAGCCAAGAGGGGCTGAACACTGAAGCTTTCTTT | CASSQEGLNTEAFF
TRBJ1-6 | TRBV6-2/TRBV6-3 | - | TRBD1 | TGTGCCAGCAGACGGACAGGGGGCGTTATTTCACCCCTCCACTTT | CASRRTGGVISPLHF
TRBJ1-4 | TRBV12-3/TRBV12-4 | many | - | TGTGCCAGCAGCGAAGGGAGGGTTGCAACTAATGAAAAACTGTTTTTT | CASSEGRVATNEKLFF
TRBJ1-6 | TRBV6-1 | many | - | TGTGCCAGCAGGAAACCGACGGGCACCGCGCTACTAAATTCACCCCTCCACTTT | CASRKPTGTALLNSPLHF
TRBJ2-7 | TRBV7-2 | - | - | TGTGCCAGCACGCACCCCGGCCGGGGCGAGCAGTACTTC | CASTHPGRGEQYF
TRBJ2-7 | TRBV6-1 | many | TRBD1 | TGTGCCAGCAGTGAGTACAGGGGCGGAGACGAGCAGTACTTC | CASSEYRGGDEQYF
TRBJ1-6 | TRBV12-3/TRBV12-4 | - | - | TGTGCCAGCAGTTCGGACAATACGGTCATTTATTCACCCCTCCACTTT | CASSSDNTVIYSPLHF
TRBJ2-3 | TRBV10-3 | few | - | TGTGCCATCAGTGACCTCGGGACTGTTAGCACAGATACGCAGTATTTT | CAISDLGTVSTDTQYF
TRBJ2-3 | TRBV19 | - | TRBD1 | TGTGCCAGTAGTACCTGGACAGGGGGCATGGGCACAGATACGCAGTATTTT | CASSTWTGGMGTDTQYF